Detailed here is one TCR beta chain. This specimen belongs to a study of blood T cell repertoires in COVID-19. Turning to the study itself: In each case, the material was cDNA or gDNA derived from T cells, B-cell-depleted T cells, or PBMCs.

The study drew participants aged about 18 to 89 years from 20 to 30 US areas. Cohort allocation depended upon clinical history that participants reported. The germline V gene encodes CDR1 LNHDA and CDR2 SQIVND (reference sequence). Trimming removed 8 bases from V and 1 base from J; junction bases left unmatched: 16. This CDR3 is 17 amino acids long. Sequencing was performed with immunoSEQ multiplex PCR; in TCRdb, only in-frame clones are kept and a portion is missing. The table includes roughly 140,000 clones, about 80% detected once. The TCR sequence derives from a middle-aged man who had recovered from COVID-19. The rearrangement uses TRBV19 and TRBJ1-1, with 7 bases matching TRBD1. Sequencing was done on a sample of PBMCs or T cells enriched from blood (not recorded which). CDR3 sequence (DNA): TGTGCCAGTCGCACAGGGGTTGATAGGTTTCAGAACACTGAAGCTTTCTTT. As protein: CASRTGVDRFQNTEAFF.